The 13 T cell receptor beta chains presented below share a single source sample, sequenced in a study of CD8 T cells in ankylosing spondylitis (dated by TCRdb to about 2017). Libraries were prepared through 5' RACE. The sample was run on an Illumina HiSeq 2500. TCRdb reprocessed the public reads (quality trimming at Q25 with fastp, clone calling with MiXCR) and kept in-frame beta chains. Duplicate CDR3 protein sequences are folded into a single record with the most common DNA and genes. The sample table lists approximately 150,000 distinct CDR3 sequences, approximately 44% of them with a count of one. The ten largest clonotypes hold about 16% of the sample. The sample consisted of synovial fluid, either unsorted or a sorted T cell fraction (not recorded which). The receptors shown here come from a male donor with ankylosing spondylitis.

This clonotype is termed medium-sized. The V gene is TRBV5-5, the J gene TRBJ2-7; 8 nucleotides align to TRBD1. Trimming cost V 2 bases and J 5 bases; bases outside gene matches: 15. Germline lookup yields CDR1 SGHKS and CDR2 YYEKEE (reference sequence). This CDR3 is built from 17 residues. The CDR3 region has the DNA TGTGCCAGCAGCTTCGGGGCCCTCGGACAGGGTATTGACGAGCAGTACTTC. Translation gives CASSFGALGQGIDEQYF.

The rearrangement joins TRBV27 to TRBJ1-1, with 10 bases identical to TRBD1. Trimming removed 8 bases from V and 5 bases from J; junction bases left unmatched: 2. The germline V gene has CDR1 MNHEY and CDR2 SMNVEV (reference sequence). The CDR3 has 12 amino acids. The CDR3 sequence is CASGQGGTEAFF. The CDR3 coding sequence is TGTGCCAGCGGACAGGGGGGGACTGAAGCTTTCTTT.

The rearrangement joins TRBV7-9 to TRBJ2-7; TRBD1 might be the D (5 bases). Germline lookup yields CDR1 SEHNR and CDR2 FQNEAQ (reference sequence). This CDR3 has 13 amino acids. The germline V and J ends were trimmed by 4 bases and 5 bases, with 12 bases remaining between them. Here the CDR3 reads CASSYLGAHEQYF. The DNA for the CDR3 is TGTGCCAGCAGCTACCTTGGGGCCCACGAGCAGTACTTC.

This clonotype was detected a few times. CDR3 DNA: TGTGCCAGTAGTCTTCTCGGGATTAGCAATCAGCCCCAGCATTTT. Encoded protein: CASSLLGISNQPQHF. V usage is TRBV19 and J usage is TRBJ1-5; D uncertain. Per the germline V gene, CDR1 is LNHDA and CDR2 is SQIVND (reference sequence). Trimming took off 5 bases at V and 0 bases at J, with 11 bases between the two ends. This CDR3 comprises 15 residues.

This clonotype turned up a few times. The genes are TRBV28 and TRBJ2-7, with 7 bases identical to TRBD2. CDR3 length: 14 amino acids. Per germline, CDR1 MDHEN and CDR2 SYDVKM. The junction had 6 bases not matched to a gene; V was cut back by 4 bases and J by 3 bases. The CDR3 coding sequence is TGTGCCAGCAGTTCTAGCGGAGCCATCTACGAGCAGTACTTC. Protein sequence: CASSSSGAIYEQYF.

In its sample, this clonotype was seen a few times. V is TRBV5-1 and J is TRBJ2-7; no clear D gene. Looked up from germline, CDR1 is SGHRS and CDR2 is YFSETQ. The germline V and J ends were trimmed by 2 bases and 4 bases, with 7 bases remaining between them. This CDR3 comprises 12 residues. The CDR3 nucleotides are TGCGCCAGCAGCTTCGGCAGATACGAGCAGTACTTC. Translation: CASSFGRYEQYF. Full variable domain (outside the CDR3, taken from reference TRBV5-1 and TRBJ2-7): KAGVTQTPRYLIKTRGQQVTLSCSPISGHRSVSWYQQTPGQGLQFLFEYFSETQRNKGNFPGRFSGRQFSNSRSEMNVSTLELGDSALYLCASSFGRYEQYFGPGTRLTVT.

V and J are TRBV9 and TRBJ2-1; D gene unclear. CDR1 is SGDLS, CDR2 YYNGEE, per germline. Trimming took off 0 bases at V and 8 bases at J, with 12 bases between the two ends. CDR3 length equals 14 residues. The CDR3 DNA follows: TGTGCCAGCAGCGTAGACCCTAGTTGGGATGAGCAGTTCTTC. It translates to CASSVDPSWDEQFF.

This clonotype has a handful of counts. The chain recombines TRBV28 with TRBJ1-2, with D hard to call. V lost 6 bases and J 8 bases, leaving 16 bases between the germline ends. The CDR3 length is 13 residues. CDR1 and CDR2 (germline): MDHEN, SYDVKM. The CDR3 protein is CASRLHEKHGYTF. CDR3 bases: TGTGCCAGCAGACTACATGAGAAACACGGCTACACCTTC.

The V gene is TRBV6-5, the J gene TRBJ1-3; D gene ambiguous. The CDR3 length is 14 residues. CDR1 MNHEY and CDR2 SVGAGI come from the germline V gene. Trimming stripped 2 bases from V and 2 bases from J, with 7 bases between. The CDR3 coding sequence is TGTGCCAGCAGTTACGGGTCTCCTGGAAACACCATATATTTT. It is translated as CASSYGSPGNTIYF.

V is TRBV12-5 and J is TRBJ1-1; no definite D call. Germline loops: CDR1 LGHNT, CDR2 FRNRAP. Trimming pared 0 bases from V and 0 bases from J, leaving 17 bases between. The CDR3 has 18 residues. The DNA of the CDR3 is TGTGCTAGTGGTTTGGTACAAGATCCAGGAGGCCTGAACACTGAAGCTTTCTTT. It translates to CASGLVQDPGGLNTEAFF. Filled out from reference TRBV12-5 and TRBJ1-1, the complete variable domain reads DARVTQTPRHKVTEMGQEVTMRCQPILGHNTVFWYRQTMMQGLELLAYFRNRAPLDDSGMPKDRFSAEMPDATLATLKIQPSEPRDSAVYFCASGLVQDPGGLNTEAFFGQGTRLTVV.

For the CDR3, the DNA is TGCGCCAGCAGCCAAGTTAACACGGGGGGCTGGTCAACTTTCTACGAGCAGTACTTC. It is translated as CASSQVNTGGWSTFYEQYF. J is TRBJ2-7 and V is TRBV4-1, with TRBD2 as a possible D gene (7 bases). Trimming shortened V by 1 base and J by 3 bases, and 25 bases separated the two germline ends. The germline CDR1 and CDR2 sequences are MGHRA and YSYEKL. CDR3 length: 19 residues.

V usage is TRBV5-1 and J usage is TRBJ1-2; TRBD1 matches at 8 bases. The junction had 4 bases not matched to a gene; V was cut back by 4 bases and J by 2 bases. The CDR3 extends over 14 amino acids. Germline CDR1 reads SGHRS; CDR2 reads YFSETQ. CDR3 residues: CASSPDRANYGYTF. For the CDR3, the DNA is TGCGCCAGCAGCCCGGACAGGGCGAACTATGGCTACACCTTC. The variable domain in full, with the rest retrieved from reference TRBV5-1 and TRBJ1-2, is KAGVTQTPRYLIKTRGQQVTLSCSPISGHRSVSWYQQTPGQGLQFLFEYFSETQRNKGNFPGRFSGRQFSNSRSEMNVSTLELGDSALYLCASSPDRANYGYTFGSGTRLTVV.

The genes are TRBV15 and TRBJ2-4; the D gene is possibly TRBD1 (5 bases). Trimming removed 6 bases at V and 1 base at J, with 16 bases between. The CDR3 covers 16 residues. CDR1 is LNHNV, CDR2 YYDKDF, per germline (reference sequence). The CDR3 sequence is CATSNPTDLAKNIQYF. For the CDR3, the DNA is TGTGCCACCAGTAACCCGACAGATTTGGCCAAAAACATTCAGTACTTC.